This passage covers 27 T cell receptor beta chains from one sample sequenced in a study of T cell repertoires in cytomegalovirus infection. TCRdb independently ran MiXCR on the reads; one entry per CDR3 protein. The table has approximately 500,000 distinct CDR3 sequences, 15% to 20% seen once. The sample taken for sequencing was CD8+ T cells from PBMCs. The origin of the receptors is a human donor in good health (CMV status not recorded). Some clones in this sample may be carry-over from other donors' samples.

This clonotype turned up a few times. This chain joins TRBV5-1 and TRBJ2-7; the match to TRBD1 covers 8 bases. Per germline, CDR1 SGHRS and CDR2 YFSETQ. The CDR3 totals 15 residues. Trimming removed 4 bases from V and 2 bases from J; junction bases left unmatched: 8. The CDR3 DNA reads as TGCGCCAGCAGCCCTTATGAGACAGGGGCCTACGAGCAGTACTTC. It yields the protein CASSPYETGAYEQYF.

This clonotype was detected only a few times. This sequence joins TRBV6-1 and TRBJ2-3; no clear D gene. The CDR3 extends over 14 amino acids. CDR1 is MNHNS, CDR2 SASEGT, per germline. V was pared by 7 bases and J by 4 bases, with 15 bases between. The DNA of the CDR3 is TGTGCCAGCACCCTACTCGGCGGTCCAGATACGCAGTATTTT. Translation gives CASTLLGGPDTQYF.

Many counts were recorded for this clonotype. This chain joins TRBV7-9 and TRBJ2-1; 11 bases line up with TRBD2. The CDR3 is 17 amino acids. V shed 0 bases, J shed 4 bases, and the junction held 5 bases outside the gene matches. From germline, CDR1 is SEHNR and CDR2 FQNEAQ (reference sequence). CDR3 sequence reads: CASSLAGLAGPYNEQFF. CDR3 nucleotides: TGTGCCAGCAGCTTAGCCGGACTAGCGGGTCCATACAATGAGCAGTTCTTC.

This clonotype was observed at least ten times. The chain links TRBV11-3 to TRBJ1-6; no firm D call. CDR1 and CDR2 (germline): SGHNT, YENEEA. This CDR3 spans 16 amino acids. Trimming took 7 bases from V and 4 from J, leaving 17 bases between them. DNA for the CDR3: TGTGCCAGCATCCGAACCCGGCAGGCATATAATTCACCCCTCCACTTT. Its protein product is CASIRTRQAYNSPLHF.

The chain combines TRBV19 with TRBJ2-1; D unclear. The CDR3 consists of 12 residues. Germline loops: CDR1 LNHDA, CDR2 SQIVND (reference sequence). With 10 bases removed from V and 3 bases from J, the gap between germline ends came to 10 bases. The CDR3 region has the DNA TGTGCCACCCAGGACGGCTACAATGAGCAGTTCTTC. Its protein product is CATQDGYNEQFF.

The CDR3 DNA is TGTGCCAGCAGCCACTGGGAGGGAGGGCGGAACACCGGGGAGCTGTTTTTT. This translates into CASSHWEGGRNTGELFF. The chain is built from TRBV3-1 and TRBJ2-2; TRBD2 aligns across 7 bases. CDR3 size: 17 residues. From germline, CDR1 is LGHDT and CDR2 YNNKEL (reference sequence). J gave up 1 base and V 3 bases, and 8 bases lay outside the gene matches.

This clonotype showed up just a few times. A much bigger clone sits one base away, suggesting this may be a read error. V gene TRBV7-2 combines with J gene TRBJ1-2; the D is unclear. The CDR3 contains 13 residues. Germline V gene data show CDR1 as SGHTA and CDR2 as FQGNSA. The CDR3 here is CASSFLGDYGYNF. The CDR3 DNA is TGTGCCAGCAGCTTTTTGGGAGACTATGGCTACAACTTC.

This clonotype appeared many times. This chain joins TRBV7-9 and TRBJ2-5, with D hard to call. The CDR3 totals 13 residues. Trimming removed 3 bases at V and 3 bases at J, with 8 bases between. Germline assignment: CDR1 SEHNR and CDR2 FQNEAQ (reference sequence). CDR3 in DNA: TGTGCCAGCAGCTTTGTCAGAGAAGAGACCCAGTACTTC. Amino acid sequence: CASSFVREETQYF.

The sample holds many counts of this clonotype. The rearrangement joins TRBV7-8 to TRBJ2-1; either TRBD1 or TRBD2 may supply D (5 bases each). Germline-derived CDR1 and CDR2 are SGHVS and FQNEAQ. Trimming removed 4 bases at V and 6 bases at J, with 22 bases between. The CDR3 is 17 amino acids. The CDR3 DNA is TGTGCCAGCAGCTCTAGGGAGAACAGGCGGTCCGGCAATGAGCAGTTCTTC. Translation gives CASSSRENRRSGNEQFF.

Only a few counts were recorded for this clonotype. The chain carries TRBV15 and TRBJ1-2; possible D gene TRBD1, 6 bases. CDR3 size: 13 residues. Germline V CDR1 and CDR2: LNHNV, YYDKDF (reference sequence). V lost 1 base to trimming and J lost 12 bases, with 15 bases between them. In DNA, the CDR3 is TGTGCCACCAGCAGAGGAGACAGGAGCCGTGACACCTTC. This translates into CATSRGDRSRDTF.

Points on this clonotype: The germline gene is not matched at one end of the junction; a read error may be the cause. The chain carries TRBV7-8 and TRBJ2-1, with D tentatively TRBD1 or TRBD2 (5 bases each). Looked up from germline, CDR1 is SGHVS and CDR2 is FQNEAQ. The CDR3 length is 16 residues. CDR3 residues: CASSSMGLGTYNETFF. CDR3 DNA sequence: TGTGCAAGCAGCTCGATGGGCCTGGGGACCTACAATGAGACGTTCTTC.

This clonotype was found many times. V usage is TRBV24-1 and J usage is TRBJ2-1, with 9 bases identical to TRBD1. This CDR3 is built from 15 residues. V lost 3 bases, J lost 7 bases, and 6 bases stayed unmatched. CDR1 is KGHDR and CDR2 is SFDVKD in the germline V gene. This CDR3 is CATSDPGQGWNEQFF. Here the CDR3 DNA reads TGTGCCACCAGTGATCCTGGACAGGGGTGGAATGAGCAGTTCTTC.

This clonotype was detected once. The chain employs TRBV7-9 and TRBJ1-6; D may be TRBD1 (5 bases). The germline CDR1 and CDR2 sequences are SEHNR and FQNEAQ (reference sequence). This CDR3 comprises 14 residues. V lost 5 bases and J 8 bases, leaving 13 bases between the germline ends. CDR3 nucleotide sequence: TGTGCCAGCAGCCCAACAGGAACCCATTCACCCCTCCACTTT. Translating it yields CASSPTGTHSPLHF.

This clonotype was detected only a few times. This chain uses TRBV19 with TRBJ2-2; the D gene could be TRBD1 or TRBD2 (7 bases each). This CDR3 is 16 amino acids long. CDR1 and CDR2 (germline): LNHDA, SQIVND (reference sequence). Trimming pared 3 bases from V and 3 bases from J, leaving 14 bases between. The CDR3 loop is CASSIDREGDTGELFF. The CDR3 coding sequence is TGTGCCAGTAGTATTGACAGGGAGGGCGACACCGGGGAGCTGTTTTTT.

This clonotype was picked up many times. The rearrangement links TRBV7-2 to TRBJ2-5, with 12 positions matching TRBD2. CDR1 is SGHTA, CDR2 FQGNSA, per germline. The CDR3 contains 17 residues. Trimming cost V 5 bases and J 5 bases; bases outside gene matches: 12. Here the CDR3 DNA reads TGTGCCAGCAGCCCTAGTGCGCGACTAGCGGGAGTGGAGACCCAGTACTTC. It is translated as CASSPSARLAGVETQYF.

In its sample, this clonotype was seen many times. V gene TRBV4-1 combines with J gene TRBJ1-1, with 11 nucleotides matching TRBD1. The V gene's germline CDR1 is MGHRA and CDR2 YSYEKL. The V and J ends lost 1 base and 1 base, in that order; junction bases with no gene match: 14. This CDR3 has 20 amino acids. Here the CDR3 reads CASSQVFRGRDRGENTEAFF. DNA for the CDR3: TGCGCCAGCAGCCAAGTCTTTCGGGGGCGGGACAGGGGGGAGAACACTGAAGCTTTCTTT.

This clonotype was counted many times. J is TRBJ1-4 and V is TRBV7-9; D is uncertain. The CDR3 covers 15 residues. Germline assignment: CDR1 SEHNR and CDR2 FQNEAQ (reference sequence). Trimming stripped 6 bases from V and 0 bases from J, with 11 bases between. In nucleotides, the CDR3 is TGTGCCAGCAGGACCACATCCGCAACTAATGAAAAACTGTTTTTT. This codes for CASRTTSATNEKLFF. Full variable domain (outside the CDR3, taken from reference TRBV7-9 and TRBJ1-4): DTGVSQNPRHKITKRGQNVTFRCDPISEHNRLYWYRQTLGQGPEFLTYFQNEAQLEKSRLLSDRFSAERPKGSFSTLEIQRTEQGDSAMYLCASRTTSATNEKLFFGSGTQLSVL.

This clonotype was detected ten times or more. The chain couples TRBV12-3 or TRBV12-4 to TRBJ1-5, with 7 bases that match TRBD1. The CDR3 has 14 residues. V gave up 5 bases and J gave up 7 bases; unmatched junction bases: 8. CDR3 DNA sequence: TGTGCCAGCAGTCCCACAGGGGATTTACAGCCCCAGCATTTT. Encoded protein: CASSPTGDLQPQHF.

This clonotype was counted at least ten times. This sequence joins TRBV11-1 and TRBJ2-7, with D unclear. The V and J ends lost 1 base and 5 bases respectively, with 9 bases between them. Germline loops: CDR1 SGHAT, CDR2 FQDESV (reference sequence). CDR3 length: 13 residues. The CDR3 loop is CASSLVGANEQYF. In nucleotides, the CDR3 is TGTGCCAGCAGCTTAGTAGGTGCTAACGAGCAGTACTTC.

There are many counts of this clonotype. The chain recombines TRBV7-9 with TRBJ2-1, with D perhaps matching TRBD1 or TRBD2 (5 bases each). With 5 bases removed from V and 8 bases from J, the gap between germline ends came to 19 bases. The CDR3 runs to 15 residues. Per the germline V gene, CDR1 is SEHNR and CDR2 is FQNEAQ (reference sequence). The CDR3 region has the DNA TGTGCCAGCAGCACTGGGGGTCCGGCCATCTATGAGCAGTTCTTC. This codes for CASSTGGPAIYEQFF. Complete variable domain (other parts from reference TRBV7-9 and TRBJ2-1): DTGVSQNPRHKITKRGQNVTFRCDPISEHNRLYWYRQTLGQGPEFLTYFQNEAQLEKSRLLSDRFSAERPKGSFSTLEIQRTEQGDSAMYLCASSTGGPAIYEQFFGPGTRLTVL.

The rearrangement joins TRBV20-1 to TRBJ2-7, with a tentative D call TRBD2 (5 bases). The V end was cut by 5 bases, the J end by 2 bases, with 19 bases between. CDR3 length: 15 amino acids. Germline V lookup: CDR1 DFQATT, CDR2 SNEGSKA (reference sequence). Here the CDR3 DNA reads TGCAGTGCTTCCGAACCGGGATCCACGGCCTACGAGCAGTACTTC. Its protein is CSASEPGSTAYEQYF.

The V and J genes are TRBV12-3 or TRBV12-4 and TRBJ1-1; D is unresolved. Trimming cost V 7 bases and J 1 base, with 10 bases left between them. The CDR3 contains 13 residues. The CDR3 region is CASMKAPNTEAFF. In DNA, the CDR3 is TGTGCCAGCATGAAGGCCCCGAACACTGAAGCTTTCTTT.

In its sample, this clonotype was seen many times. CDR3 sequence reads: CASSLNRVNSPLHF. In DNA form, the CDR3 reads TGTGCCAGCAGCTTAAACAGGGTTAATTCACCCCTCCACTTT. This sequence joins TRBV7-2 and TRBJ1-6, with D maybe TRBD1 (6 bases). The V end was cut by 2 bases, the J end by 6 bases, with 8 bases between. Germline CDR1 reads SGHTA; CDR2 reads FQGNSA. CDR3 length: 14 residues.

This clonotype was observed a few times. The chain recombines TRBV11-2 with TRBJ1-2; 8 bases fit TRBD1. The CDR3 covers 14 residues. CDR1 and CDR2 from the germline V gene are SGHAT and FQNNGV. V shed 4 bases, J shed 8 bases, and the junction held 9 bases outside the gene matches. The CDR3 DNA is TGTGCCAGCAGCTCCACAACAGGGGGTAGCGGCTACACCTTC. Its translation: CASSSTTGGSGYTF.

Only a few counts were recorded for this clonotype. The V call is TRBV6-6, the J call TRBJ2-3; TRBD1 is a possible D gene (6 bases). V was shortened by 6 bases and J by 4 bases, with 11 bases between the two germline ends. CDR1 is MNHNY, CDR2 SVGAGI, per germline (reference sequence). The CDR3 has 13 residues. The CDR3 DNA reads as TGTGCCAGCAGCTCAGGGGTAGCAGATACGCAGTATTTT. As protein: CASSSGVADTQYF.

This clonotype was counted between two and nine times. The rearrangement joins TRBV5-5 to TRBJ2-7; D is undetermined. Between the trimmed V and J ends, which lost 0 bases and 3 bases, there was a span of 10 bases. Germline V CDR1 and CDR2: SGHKS, YYEKEE (reference sequence). CDR3 size: 14 residues. This CDR3 reads CASSLVASGYEQYF. The CDR3 nucleotides are TGTGCCAGCAGCTTGGTGGCCTCCGGCTACGAGCAGTACTTC. The whole variable domain, remainder taken from reference TRBV5-5 and TRBJ2-7, is DAGVTQSPTHLIKTRGQQVTLRCSPISGHKSVSWYQQVLGQGPQFIFQYYEKEERGRGNFPDRFSARQFPNYSSELNVNALLLGDSALYLCASSLVASGYEQYFGPGTRLTVT.

Details on this clonotype: Given a much more abundant clone one base away, this may be a read error. The chain carries TRBV4-1 and TRBJ1-6, with 8 bases lining up with TRBD1. The V gene's germline CDR1 is MGHRA and CDR2 YSYEKL. The length of the CDR3 is 17 residues. This CDR3 reads CASSLRDRSSYNSPHHF. The DNA of the CDR3 is TGCGCCAGCAGCCTCCGGGACAGGAGCTCCTATAATTCACCCCACCACTTT.